A single sample gave rise to the 12 T cell receptor beta chains below, sequenced in a study of cytomegalovirus exposure and HLA in healthy donors. The method was immunoSEQ multiplex PCR; TCRdb's version includes in-frame clones alone and lacks a portion of them. The sample yields fewer than 250,000 clones, 75% to 90% seen once. Material: PBMCs. The receptors originated from a young woman in good health and CMV-seronegative.

In its sample, this clone was seen a few times. The J gene is TRBJ1-5, the V gene TRBV6-1; possible D gene TRBD1, 5 bases. This CDR3 is built from 15 residues. Germline values: CDR1 MNHNS, CDR2 SASEGT. V was trimmed by 8 bases and J by 6 bases, leaving 20 bases between them. CDR3 nucleotides: TGTGCCAGCCTCGAACGGGCAGGGTCGAGTCAGCCCCAGCATTTT. It is translated as CASLERAGSSQPQHF.

The J gene is TRBJ2-7, the V gene TRBV7-2; possible D gene TRBD2, 6 bases. The CDR3 runs 14 residues. Germline lookup yields CDR1 SGHTA and CDR2 FQGNSA. The germline V and J ends were trimmed by 4 bases and 4 bases, with 14 bases remaining between them. This chain's CDR3 is CASSWRDGGYEQYF. In DNA form, the CDR3 reads TGTGCCAGCAGCTGGAGGGACGGAGGTTACGAGCAGTACTTC. Full variable domain (remainder filled in from reference TRBV7-2 and TRBJ2-7): GAGVSQSPSNKVTEKGKDVELRCDPISGHTALYWYRQSLGQGLEFLIYFQGNSAPDKSGLPSDRFSAERTGGSVSTLTIQRTQQEDSAVYLCASSWRDGGYEQYFGPGTRLTVT.

The chain links TRBV11-2 to TRBJ2-1; 9 bases fit TRBD2. With V trimmed by 7 bases and J by 10 bases, 17 bases remained unmatched. CDR3 size: 16 residues. The germline gives CDR1 SGHAT, CDR2 FQNNGV. The CDR3 region is CASTLGGRGAQWEQFF. The CDR3 DNA reads as TGTGCCAGCACCCTTGGCGGGAGGGGGGCACAATGGGAGCAGTTCTTC.

With regard to this clone: The identical CDR3 is also encoded by other nucleotide sequences in the sample. The genes are TRBV5-1 and TRBJ1-2; no definite D call. The V end was cut by 0 bases, the J end by 0 bases, with 3 bases between. From germline, CDR1 is SGHRS and CDR2 YFSETQ. The CDR3 length is 13 residues. DNA of the CDR3: TGCGCCAGCAGCTTGGACTCTAACTATGGCTACACCTTC. Translation: CASSLDSNYGYTF. Using reference TRBV5-1 and TRBJ1-2 for the parts outside the CDR3, the full variable domain is KAGVTQTPRYLIKTRGQQVTLSCSPISGHRSVSWYQQTPGQGLQFLFEYFSETQRNKGNFPGRFSGRQFSNSRSEMNVSTLELGDSALYLCASSLDSNYGYTFGSGTRLTVV.

The J gene is TRBJ1-1, the V gene TRBV30; unclear D gene. This CDR3 comprises 13 residues. The germline gives CDR1 GTSNPN, CDR2 SVGIG (reference sequence). V gave up 5 bases and J gave up 1 base, with 11 bases separating them. The CDR3 here is CAWGSGRNTEAFF. The CDR3 DNA sequence: TGTGCCTGGGGGTCGGGTCGGAACACTGAAGCTTTCTTT.

This chain connects TRBV27 to TRBJ2-1; 8 bases fit TRBD1. V gave up 3 bases and J gave up 5 bases; unmatched junction bases: 6. CDR3 length: 15 amino acids. CDR1 MNHEY and CDR2 SMNVEV come from the germline V gene (reference sequence). This CDR3 is CASSFSGQANNEQFF. Here the CDR3 DNA reads TGTGCCAGCAGTTTCTCGGGACAGGCGAACAATGAGCAGTTCTTC.

The genes are TRBV30 and TRBJ1-1; perhaps TRBD1 as D (6 bases). Looked up from germline, CDR1 is GTSNPN and CDR2 is SVGIG (reference sequence). The CDR3 spans 15 residues. The germline V and J ends were trimmed by 1 base and 5 bases, with 17 bases remaining between them. CDR3: CAWSDPEQGRTEAFF. The DNA for the CDR3 is TGTGCCTGGAGTGACCCTGAACAGGGCAGAACTGAAGCTTTCTTT.

The gene calls are TRBV15 and TRBJ2-5, with D perhaps matching TRBD2 (5 bases). Deletions cut 1 base from V and 1 base from J, with 10 bases between. Germline loops: CDR1 LNHNV, CDR2 YYDKDF (reference sequence). The CDR3 consists of 15 residues. CDR3 nucleotides: TGTGCCACCAGCAGAGGAGGGCATGTCCAAGAGACCCAGTACTTC. Encoded protein: CATSRGGHVQETQYF.

V and J are TRBV7-3 and TRBJ2-1; maybe TRBD2 (5 bases). The ends were cut back, 0 bases at V and 7 bases at J, with 10 bases in the middle. The CDR3 has 14 residues. Per the germline V gene, CDR1 is SGHTA and CDR2 is FQGTGA. CDR3 loop: CASSLTAGQNEQFF. DNA of the CDR3: TGTGCCAGCAGCTTAACGGCGGGCCAGAATGAGCAGTTCTTC.

A note on this clone: This sample includes further DNA sequences coding for the same CDR3. Here the CDR3 DNA reads TGTGCCAGCAGCCCGTCCGGAAATGAGCAGTTCTTC. Protein sequence: CASSPSGNEQFF. The rearrangement joins TRBV7-9 to TRBJ2-1; D is undetermined. The CDR3 length is 12 residues. Trimming shortened V by 5 bases and J by 7 bases, and 9 bases separated the two germline ends. Looked up from germline, CDR1 is SEHNR and CDR2 is FQNEAQ (reference sequence).

This clone was recorded a few times. The chain recombines TRBV6-1 with TRBJ1-2, with D unclear. V was pared by 1 base and J by 1 base, with 4 bases between. The CDR3 totals 13 residues. The V gene's germline CDR1 is MNHNS and CDR2 SASEGT. For the CDR3, the DNA is TGTGCCAGCAGTGAAGTGGATAACTATGGCTACACCTTC. It codes for CASSEVDNYGYTF.

The chain joins TRBV4-1 to TRBJ2-7, with TRBD1 identical over 9 bases. This CDR3 is 15 amino acids long. V shed 4 bases and J 3 bases; nucleotides not matched to a gene: 7. Germline CDR1 is MGHRA and CDR2 is YSYEKL. Here the CDR3 DNA reads TGCGCCAGCAGCCTTGAAGACAGGGGGTTCTACGAGCAGTACTTC. Translating gives CASSLEDRGFYEQYF.